This T cell receptor beta chain was recorded in a study of beta chain features in type 1 diabetes. Study-wide results and caveats: Researchers cautioned that cDNA sequencing could over-represent cells with high TCR expression.

Expressed TCRB transcripts were sequenced after all isolated RNA was converted to cDNA. Data came from immunoSEQ multiplex PCR; TCRdb stores just in-frame clones and leaves some out. The sample contains some 250,000 clones, 27% of which appear only once. V was shortened by 3 bases and J by 0 bases, with 12 bases between the two germline ends. The CDR3 length is 16 residues. The germline V gene encodes CDR1 MGHDK and CDR2 SYGVNS. In regard to this clone: Its antigen is as yet unknown.

V usage is TRBV25-1 and J usage is TRBJ2-1; tentatively, D is TRBD1 (6 bases). Source material: central memory CD4+ T cells from blood. This receptor was obtained from a young man in good health. In DNA, the CDR3 is TGTGCCAGCAGTGAGCCGACAGGCCGCTCCTACAATGAGCAGTTCTTC. Translating gives CASSEPTGRSYNEQFF.